The TCR beta chain under discussion was sequenced for a study of T cell repertoires in cytomegalovirus infection. At the level of the study: Indicated by public TCR beta signatures were CMV infection and matching HLA type.

TCRdb re-called the reads with MiXCR, one entry per CDR3 protein. The sample carries roughly 760,000 distinct CDR3 sequences, 35% recorded once. Germline V gene sequence: CDR1 SEHNR, CDR2 FQNEAQ (reference sequence). The CDR3 runs to 13 residues. Between the trimmed V and J ends, which lost 5 bases and 6 bases, there was a span of 10 bases. The sequencing input was PBMCs. This receptor was obtained from a human donor in good health (CMV status not recorded). Some clones in this sample may be carry-over from other donors' samples. The chain carries TRBV7-9 and TRBJ1-4, with D hard to call. The CDR3 nucleotides read TGTGCCAGCAGCCCTCGGGAATATGAAAAACTGTTTTTT. It specifies CASSPREYEKLFF.